This T cell receptor beta chain was profiled in a study of blood T cell repertoires in COVID-19. Study-level background: COVID-19 samples, acute and convalescent, were from the United States, Italy and Spain. PBMCs, B-cell-depleted T cells, or T cells provided the cDNA or gDNA that made up the material.

Germline trimming cut 7 bases from V and 9 bases from J; bases unmatched to any gene: 6. The CDR3 length is 13 residues. The germline gives CDR1 SNHLY, CDR2 FYNNEI. This clone was seen only a few times. The repertoire was sequenced with immunoSEQ multiplex PCR; TCRdb's copy has only in-frame clones and lacks some. The sample lists some 49,000 clones; 85% to 90% were seen once. The chain has TRBV2 and TRBJ1-6; 7 positions agree with TRBD1. Sample: peripheral blood. This receptor was identified in a human donor in a cohort sampled during active COVID-19. The CDR3 nucleotides read TGTGCCAGCACCGACAGGGCACGTTCACCCCTCCACTTT. It yields the protein CASTDRARSPLHF.